A single sample is the source of the 18 T cell receptor beta chains below, sequenced in a study of shared clonotypes between healthy human individuals. Naive CD8 cells were CD45RO-negative, positively selected for CCR7, excluding terminally differentiated effector memory CD45RA+ cells. The protocol was immunoSEQ multiplex PCR, while the TCRdb copy is restricted to in-frame clones and leaves out a portion. This sample yields about 2,100,000 clones, of which approximately 94% are seen a single time; around 1.7% belongs to the top ten. Sequencing was performed on naive CD8+ T cells from PBMCs. The receptors come from a man younger than 35 in good health. Some clones in this sample may be carry-over from other donors' samples.

This clone was detected a few times. The gene calls are TRBV5-1 and TRBJ1-1; a possible D gene is TRBD1 (5 bases). Germline CDR1 reads SGHRS; CDR2 reads YFSETQ. Between the trimmed V and J ends, which lost 3 bases and 9 bases, there was a span of 9 bases. This CDR3 spans 11 amino acids. CDR3 residues: CASSWGSKAFF. CDR3 coding DNA: TGCGCCAGCAGCTGGGGCAGCAAAGCTTTCTTT.

V usage is TRBV9 and J usage is TRBJ1-1; D ambiguous. V was pared by 4 bases and J by 1 base, with 17 bases between. CDR1 and CDR2 from the germline V gene are SGDLS and YYNGEE. CDR3 length equals 16 residues. The CDR3 DNA is TGTGCCAGCAGCCCTTCGGGCAGGACCCAGAACACTGAAGCTTTCTTT. This sequence encodes CASSPSGRTQNTEAFF.

V usage is TRBV28 and J usage is TRBJ2-2; 13 nucleotides agree with TRBD2. Germline values: CDR1 MDHEN, CDR2 SYDVKM. J was trimmed by 7 bases and V by 1 base; bases with no gene match: 9. This CDR3 has 18 amino acids. The CDR3 spells CASSLYGLAGEGGGELFF. CDR3 DNA sequence: TGTGCCAGCAGTTTATACGGACTAGCGGGAGAAGGTGGCGGGGAGCTGTTTTTT.

This chain connects TRBV14 to TRBJ2-1; D not certain. Trimming stripped 3 bases from V and 2 bases from J, with 14 bases between. Looked up from germline, CDR1 is SGHDN and CDR2 is FVKESK. There are 16 residues in the CDR3. The CDR3: CASSHPEPLAYNEQFF. The CDR3 nucleotides are TGTGCCAGCAGCCATCCTGAGCCACTCGCCTACAATGAGCAGTTCTTC.

The CDR3 DNA reads TGTGCCAGCAGTTTGAATCAGGTGAACACTGAAGCTTTCTTT. Residues: CASSLNQVNTEAFF. V is TRBV27 and J is TRBJ1-1, with no clear D. This CDR3 contains 14 residues. Germline V gene lookup returns CDR1 MNHEY and CDR2 SMNVEV (reference sequence). V was cut by 3 bases and J by 0 bases, with 8 bases left in between.

The chain uses TRBV28 and TRBJ1-2, with D possibly being TRBD1 (5 bases). Trimming pared 1 base from V and 6 bases from J, leaving 18 bases between. Germline assignment: CDR1 MDHEN and CDR2 SYDVKM. The CDR3 spans 16 residues. In DNA, the CDR3 is TGTGCCAGCAGTTTATTTAGTTCTGGGGCAGAGGATGGCTACACCTTC. Translation: CASSLFSSGAEDGYTF.

The chain couples TRBV9 to TRBJ1-2; D might be TRBD1 (5 bases). V shed 0 bases and J shed 8 bases, with 20 bases lying between them. Germline CDR1 SGDLS, CDR2 YYNGEE. The CDR3 covers 16 residues. In DNA form, the CDR3 reads TGTGCCAGCAGCGTAGCTAGAGGAGGAGGGGAAGGAGGCTACACCTTC. Amino acids: CASSVARGGGEGGYTF. Full variable domain (remainder filled in from reference TRBV9 and TRBJ1-2): DSGVTQTPKHLITATGQRVTLRCSPRSGDLSVYWYQQSLDQGLQFLIQYYNGEERAKGNILERFSAQQFPDLHSELNLSSLELGDSALYFCASSVARGGGEGGYTFGSGTRLTVV.

The chain is built from TRBV5-5 and TRBJ2-7; D is unclear. V lost 0 bases and J lost 4, with 2 bases in between. Germline V CDR1 and CDR2: SGHKS, YYEKEE (reference sequence). The CDR3 length is 11 residues. The CDR3 spells CASSLEYEQYF. The CDR3 DNA follows: TGTGCCAGCAGCTTGGAGTACGAGCAGTACTTC.

V and J are TRBV7-2 and TRBJ2-6; D is possibly TRBD1 (5 bases). Trimming took 5 bases from V and 6 from J, leaving 11 bases between them. Germline V gene lookup returns CDR1 SGHTA and CDR2 FQGNSA. The CDR3 contains 14 residues. CDR3 sequence (DNA): TGTGCCAGCAGCAAGGGGTTTGTGGCCAACGTCCTGACTTTC. This gives the protein CASSKGFVANVLTF.

This clone showed up just a few times. This sequence joins TRBV11-2 and TRBJ1-4; TRBD1 might be the D (6 bases). CDR1 and CDR2 from the germline V gene are SGHAT and FQNNGV. The CDR3 spans 16 residues. With 1 base removed from V and 4 bases from J, the gap between germline ends came to 13 bases. The CDR3 spells CASSLAGQGINEKLFF. In DNA form, the CDR3 reads TGTGCCAGCAGCTTAGCGGGCCAGGGGATTAATGAAAAACTGTTTTTT.

The chain has TRBV7-3 and TRBJ2-1, with D uncertain. The CDR3 runs 15 residues. Trimming took 4 bases from V and 5 from J, leaving 15 bases between them. Germline-derived CDR1 and CDR2 are SGHTA and FQGTGA. This chain's CDR3 is CASSSDKVRDNEQFF. The CDR3, as DNA: TGTGCCAGCAGCTCTGACAAAGTTCGGGACAATGAGCAGTTCTTC.

This clone was seen a single time. V is TRBV27 and J is TRBJ2-1; D ambiguous. The CDR3 is made up of 13 amino acids. Germline V gives CDR1 MNHEY, CDR2 SMNVEV (reference sequence). Trimming took off 5 bases at V and 8 bases at J, with 13 bases between the two ends. For the CDR3, the DNA is TGTGCCAGCAGTGCCCTTTCCGGCGATGAGCAGTTCTTC. Translation gives CASSALSGDEQFF.

The V and J genes are TRBV29-1 and TRBJ2-7, with 10 bases matching TRBD1. This CDR3 is 14 amino acids long. The V segment lost 0 bases and the J segment 5 bases; nucleotides outside the gene matches: 4. Germline CDR1 is SQVTM and CDR2 is ANQGSEA. DNA for the CDR3: TGCAGCGTTGAAGACCGGGACAGGGGCAACGAGCAGTACTTC. Translating it yields CSVEDRDRGNEQYF.

A single count supports this clone. The sample carries other DNA sequences with the same CDR3. J is TRBJ2-5 and V is TRBV6-6, with D unclear. V was clipped by 2 bases and J by 3 bases, with 1 base between them. The CDR3 is 11 amino acids. Germline V CDR1 and CDR2: MNHNY, SVGAGI (reference sequence). CDR3 residues: CASSYEETQYF. The CDR3 bases are TGTGCCAGCAGTTACGAAGAGACCCAGTACTTC.

This rearrangement joins TRBV5-3 to TRBJ2-2; 7 bases are a match to TRBD1. TRBV5-3 is an open reading frame whose function is uncertain. The CDR3 loop spans 15 amino acids. V was clipped by 5 bases and J by 1 base; unmatched bases: 5. The CDR3, as DNA: TGTGCCAGAAGTGCGGACAGGCTGAACACCGGGGAGCTGTTTTTT. It is translated as CARSADRLNTGELFF.

J is TRBJ1-4 and V is TRBV13; D is unresolved. In germline, CDR1 is PRHDT, CDR2 FYEKMQ (reference sequence). V lost 1 base and J lost 8, with 5 bases in between. The CDR3 loop spans 12 amino acids. In nucleotides, the CDR3 is TGTGCCAGCAGCTTAGAAGGGGAAAAACTGTTTTTT. It is translated as CASSLEGEKLFF. The whole variable domain, filled in from reference TRBV13 and TRBJ1-4, reads AAGVIQSPRHLIKEKRETATLKCYPIPRHDTVYWYQQGPGQDPQFLISFYEKMQSDKGSIPDRFSAQQFSDYHSELNMSSLELGDSALYFCASSLEGEKLFFGSGTQLSVL.

The V gene is TRBV14, the J gene TRBJ2-1; D is unclear. Trimming cost V 1 base and J 2 bases, with 15 bases left between them. The CDR3 has 17 residues. CDR1 and CDR2 (germline): SGHDN, FVKESK. The DNA for the CDR3 is TGTGCCAGCAGCCAAGTAAAACGGGTATCCCCCTACAATGAGCAGTTCTTC. This codes for CASSQVKRVSPYNEQFF.

The chain joins TRBV5-1 to TRBJ2-5, with no clear D. The V end was cut by 0 bases, the J end by 9 bases, with 12 bases between. The length of the CDR3 is 13 residues. Germline-derived CDR1 and CDR2 are SGHRS and YFSETQ. CDR3 amino acids: CASSLGSGWPQYF. CDR3 bases: TGCGCCAGCAGCTTGGGTTCGGGTTGGCCCCAGTACTTC.